This T cell receptor (beta chain) was retrieved from a study of OX40 agonist ivuxolimab in advanced cancers. At the level of the whole study: Ivuxolimab was a fully human IgG2 agonistic monoclonal antibody targeting the costimulatory receptor OX40 (CD134). Intravenous ivuxolimab was administered to patients every 2 weeks at six dose levels: 0.01, 0.1, 0.3, 1.5, 3 and 10 mg/kg. Of the approximately 53 patients in dose escalation, 19 had hepatocellular carcinoma, about 15 had melanoma, 9 had renal cell carcinoma and 9 had head and neck cancer. A male proportion of around 81% and a mean age of roughly 55 years, ranging from roughly 23 to 90, were recorded for the dose-escalation cohort. Prior anti-PD-1, anti-PD-L1 or anti-CTLA-4 therapy was permitted, and about two fifths of dose-escalation patients had received checkpoint inhibitors. Partial responses were achieved by three dose-escalation patients, of whom one had hepatocellular carcinoma and two had cutaneous melanoma. Peripheral TCRbeta sequencing aimed to test whether ivuxolimab altered TCR sequence diversity and caused clonal T-cell expansion. The monotherapy dose-escalation portion (N ≈ 50 patients) of the phase I ivuxolimab trial is reported in the paper.

With respect to this clone: Its antigen specificity is not known. Within one base of it there is no much larger clone, and no base qualities were kept.

The paper as a whole reports these results and caveats: Which antigens the clonally expanded peripheral T cells were specific for was not determined. At doses of 0.1 to 3.0 mg/kg, clonal expansion of both CD4+ and CD8+ T cells in blood was seen between baseline and week 6. In partial responders in the 0.1-3.0 mg/kg groups, normalized peripheral clonal expansion was found to be among the lowest, especially among CD8+ T cells. After ivuxolimab, expanded clones were on average more numerous among CD8+ T cells than among CD4+ T cells. Low levels of normalized T-cell clonal expansion were also seen in some nonresponding patients.

To sequence the TCRbeta CDR3 region, genomic DNA was isolated from the sorted cells. The immunoSEQ Assay was used to sequence the TCRbeta CDR3 regions. In its TCRdb copy, this immuneACCESS table keeps in-frame sequences only and misses some clones. Where compared with another copy, unresolved V genes explain less than half of these, and the others have no known cause. The sample yields 60,000 to 65,000 clones; roughly 80% were counted once. In total, the top ten clones hold 2% to 2.5% of the sample. The junction shows trimming of 2 bases on V and 4 bases on J, plus 18 bases between the germline ends. Taken from the germline V gene (reference sequence), the CDR1 and CDR2 loops are LNHDA and SQIVND. The CDR3 measures 16 amino acids from cysteine to phenylalanine. The entry retains the CDR3 DNA only, 48 bases that are in frame from base 1. Patients with autoimmune disease history or receiving systemic immunosuppression were excluded from the trial. Peripheral blood for TCR sequencing was drawn from every dose cohort at baseline, at cycle 4 day 1 and at cycle 7 day 1. Samples were obtained from an open-label, multicenter, first-in-human phase I dose-escalation trial of ivuxolimab. The trial enrolled adults with locally advanced or metastatic head and neck squamous cell, hepatocellular, melanoma or renal cell carcinoma. CD4+ and CD8+ T cells were sorted separately from peripheral blood before TCR sequencing.

The rearranged chain carries TRBV19 and TRBJ2-7; tentative D gene TRBD2, with 6 bases matching. Material: CD4+ or CD8+ T cells sorted from blood, obtained in a trial of the OX40 agonist ivuxolimab. The receptor comes from an adult with an advanced solid tumor such as melanoma, head and neck, liver or kidney cancer. Here the CDR3 is given as CASSISPVGGIYEQYF. Here is the DNA: TGTGCCAGTAGTATATCGCCTGTGGGGGGAATTTACGAGCAGTACTTC.